These 15 T cell receptor beta chains originate from one sample sequenced in a study of CD8 T cells in Susac syndrome. Reverse transcription of roughly 0.45 to 1 ug RNA was carried out with random hexamers. TCRdb re-analysed the immunoSEQ multiplex PCR reads in MiXCR, keeping a single row per CDR3 protein. Found here are under 250,000 distinct CDR3 sequences, just under 95% of them singletons; the top ten hold about 0.07%. Sequences were obtained from CD4+ T cells from PBMCs. Receptor source: a human donor with multiple sclerosis.

V gene TRBV14 combines with J gene TRBJ1-3, with D possibly being TRBD1 (5 bases). This CDR3 comprises 16 residues. Germline V gene sequence: CDR1 SGHDN, CDR2 FVKESK. The V gene lost 4 bases and the J gene lost 2 bases, with 15 bases spanning the gap. CDR3 sequence reads: CASSPRPLGAGNTIYF. The CDR3 region has the DNA TGTGCCAGCAGCCCTCGCCCCCTGGGGGCTGGAAACACCATATATTTT.

Only one count was recorded for this clonotype. The chain employs TRBV7-2 and TRBJ2-4; D ambiguous. V lost 3 bases, J lost 9 bases, and 12 bases lay in between. The CDR3 totals 13 residues. Looked up from germline, CDR1 is SGHTA and CDR2 is FQGNSA. The CDR3 loop reads CASSLNILGIQYF. The CDR3 DNA sequence: TGTGCCAGCAGCTTGAACATTTTAGGCATTCAGTACTTC.

V is TRBV2 and J is TRBJ2-5; TRBD2 aligns across 10 bases. V lost 2 bases to trimming and J lost 5 bases; unmatched junction nucleotides: 8. Germline CDR1 reads SNHLY; CDR2 reads FYNNEI. CDR3 length: 16 residues. The CDR3 bases are TGTGCCAGCAGTGAACGGCTAGCGGGAGCGGACGAGACCCAGTACTTC. This translates into CASSERLAGADETQYF.

V usage is TRBV18 and J usage is TRBJ2-1; a weak D match, TRBD2 (6 bases). V was trimmed by 3 bases and J by 4 bases, leaving 16 bases between them. Germline V gene data show CDR1 as KGHSH and CDR2 as LQKENI. CDR3 length equals 16 residues. The CDR3 sequence: CASSPSASSVYNEQFF. CDR3 bases: TGTGCCAGCTCACCGTCCGCCTCTAGCGTGTACAATGAGCAGTTCTTC.

The chain is built from TRBV27 and TRBJ1-2, with 7 bases aligning to TRBD1. The junction had 8 bases not matched to a gene; V was cut back by 5 bases and J by 5 bases. The CDR3 length is 14 residues. Germline CDR1 is MNHEY and CDR2 is SMNVEV (reference sequence). The CDR3 here is CASSPRQGEYGYTF. Here the CDR3 DNA reads TGTGCCAGCAGTCCCCGACAGGGAGAGTATGGCTACACCTTC.

This clonotype showed up just once. The chain links TRBV11-1 to TRBJ2-1, with TRBD2 identical over 11 bases. The CDR3 contains 15 residues. V lost 3 bases and J lost 6; bases outside the gene matches: 4. Per germline, CDR1 SGHAT and CDR2 FQDESV (reference sequence). The CDR3 reads CASSFPLAGGNEQFF. In DNA, the CDR3 is TGTGCCAGCAGCTTCCCGCTAGCGGGAGGCAATGAGCAGTTCTTC.

The chain employs TRBV12-3 or TRBV12-4 and TRBJ1-5; D unclear. The CDR3 runs to 16 residues. V was cut by 4 bases and J by 0 bases, with 13 bases left in between. The CDR3 protein is CASSSCGSTSNQPQHF. CDR3 coding DNA: TGTGCCAGCAGTTCCTGTGGATCAACTAGCAATCAGCCCCAGCATTTT.

The chain uses TRBV6-2 or TRBV6-3 and TRBJ2-5; the D gene is possibly TRBD2 (5 bases). The CDR3 spans 17 residues. The V and J ends lost 2 bases and 4 bases respectively, with 20 bases between them. Germline V gene data show CDR1 as MNHEY and CDR2 as SVGEGT. The CDR3 protein is CASSYGPGREPGETQYF. The CDR3 bases are TGTGCCAGCAGTTACGGCCCTGGTAGGGAGCCAGGAGAGACCCAGTACTTC.

V is TRBV20-1 and J is TRBJ1-2, with D possibly being TRBD1 (5 bases). Germline V gives CDR1 DFQATT, CDR2 SNEGSKA (reference sequence). V gave up 8 bases and J gave up 8 bases, with 21 bases separating them. The CDR3 covers 13 residues. The CDR3 loop is CSPRGQGERGYTF. The CDR3 bases are TGCAGTCCCCGTGGGCAGGGCGAACGCGGCTACACCTTC.

V usage is TRBV29-1 and J usage is TRBJ1-2, with a possible D match to TRBD1 (6 bases). The CDR3 is 14 amino acids. The germline CDR1 and CDR2 sequences are SQVTM and ANQGSEA. The V end lost 3 bases, the J end lost 8 bases, and 19 bases lay between the germline ends. The CDR3 DNA reads TGCAGCGTTGAGGGTTTTTTAGGGGGAGACGGCTACACCTTC. This gives the protein CSVEGFLGGDGYTF.

The chain is built from TRBV28 and TRBJ2-3; 10 nucleotides match TRBD2. The CDR3 runs to 15 residues. The germline V gene has CDR1 MDHEN and CDR2 SYDVKM. V shed 6 bases and J 2 bases; nucleotides not matched to a gene: 5. CDR3 nucleotides: TGTGCCAGCAGCGCTACTAGCGGGGTCACAGATACGCAGTATTTT. It yields the protein CASSATSGVTDTQYF.

V and J are TRBV14 and TRBJ2-1; 7 bases align to TRBD1. Trimming removed 3 bases from V and 3 bases from J; junction bases left unmatched: 11. The CDR3 loop spans 17 amino acids. Germline-derived CDR1 and CDR2 are SGHDN and FVKESK. This CDR3 is CASSQWTGGNLYNEQFF. The CDR3 nucleotides read TGTGCCAGCAGCCAGTGGACAGGCGGTAACCTCTACAATGAGCAGTTCTTC.

The V call is TRBV20-1, the J call TRBJ2-1, with 11 bases lining up with TRBD2. This CDR3 contains 15 residues. The junction had 11 bases not matched to a gene; V was cut back by 5 bases and J by 8 bases. Germline values: CDR1 DFQATT, CDR2 SNEGSKA (reference sequence). For the CDR3, the DNA is TGCAGTGCTCAACCCGGGACTAGCGGATGGGATGAGCAGTTCTTC. Its protein product is CSAQPGTSGWDEQFF.

The chain employs TRBV5-1 and TRBJ1-3; D is unresolved. The CDR3 extends over 15 amino acids. V was shortened by 0 bases and J by 0 bases, with 7 bases between the two germline ends. Germline CDR1 is SGHRS and CDR2 is YFSETQ. CDR3 region: CASSLGQSSGNTIYF. In nucleotides, the CDR3 is TGCGCCAGCAGCTTGGGCCAGTCCTCTGGAAACACCATATATTTT.

This rearrangement joins TRBV6-5 to TRBJ2-2, with no clear D. V was shortened by 6 bases and J by 4 bases, with 9 bases between the two germline ends. The CDR3 loop spans 13 amino acids. The germline CDR1 and CDR2 sequences are MNHEY and SVGAGI. The DNA for the CDR3 is TGTGCCAGCAGGGTCACTGGCACCGGGGAGCTGTTTTTT. Translated, it gives CASRVTGTGELFF.